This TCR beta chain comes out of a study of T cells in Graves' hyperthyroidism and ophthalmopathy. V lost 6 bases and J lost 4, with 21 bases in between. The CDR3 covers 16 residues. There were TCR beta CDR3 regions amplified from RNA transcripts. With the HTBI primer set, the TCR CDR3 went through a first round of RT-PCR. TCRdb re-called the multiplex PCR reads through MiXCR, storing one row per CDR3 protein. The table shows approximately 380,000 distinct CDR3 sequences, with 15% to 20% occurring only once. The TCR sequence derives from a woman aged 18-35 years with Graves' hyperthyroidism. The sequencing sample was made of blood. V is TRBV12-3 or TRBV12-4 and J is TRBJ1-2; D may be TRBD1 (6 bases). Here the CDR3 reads CASSPISGTPIYGYTF. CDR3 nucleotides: TGTGCCAGCAGCCCGATATCCGGGACACCAATCTATGGCTACACCTTC.